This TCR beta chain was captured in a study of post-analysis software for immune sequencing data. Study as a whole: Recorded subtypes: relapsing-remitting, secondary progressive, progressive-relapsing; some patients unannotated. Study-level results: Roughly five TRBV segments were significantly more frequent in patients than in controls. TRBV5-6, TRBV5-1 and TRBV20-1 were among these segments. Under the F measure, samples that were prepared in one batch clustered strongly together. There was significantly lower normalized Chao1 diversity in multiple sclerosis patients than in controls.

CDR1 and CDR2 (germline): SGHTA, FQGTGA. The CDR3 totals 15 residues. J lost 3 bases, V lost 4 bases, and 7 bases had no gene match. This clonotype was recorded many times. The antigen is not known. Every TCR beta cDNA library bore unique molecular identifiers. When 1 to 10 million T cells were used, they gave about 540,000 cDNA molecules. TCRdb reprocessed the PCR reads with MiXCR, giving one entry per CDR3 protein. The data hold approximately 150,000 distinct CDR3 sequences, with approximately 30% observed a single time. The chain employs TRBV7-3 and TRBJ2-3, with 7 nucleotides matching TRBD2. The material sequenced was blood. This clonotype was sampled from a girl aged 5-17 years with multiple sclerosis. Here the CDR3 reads CASSSQAGYTDTQYF. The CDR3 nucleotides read TGTGCCAGCAGCTCCCAAGCGGGGTATACAGATACGCAGTATTTT.